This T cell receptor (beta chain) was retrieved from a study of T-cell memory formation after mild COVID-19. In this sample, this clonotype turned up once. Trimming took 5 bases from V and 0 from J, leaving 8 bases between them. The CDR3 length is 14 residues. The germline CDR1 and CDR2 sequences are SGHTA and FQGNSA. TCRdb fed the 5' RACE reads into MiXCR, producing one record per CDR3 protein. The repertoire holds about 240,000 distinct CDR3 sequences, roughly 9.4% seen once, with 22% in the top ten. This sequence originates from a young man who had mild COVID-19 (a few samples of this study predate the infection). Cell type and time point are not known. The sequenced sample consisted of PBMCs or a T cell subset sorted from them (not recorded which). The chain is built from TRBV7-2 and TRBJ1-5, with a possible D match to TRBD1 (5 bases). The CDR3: CASSVRDSNQPQHF. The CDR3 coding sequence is TGTGCCAGCAGCGTCAGGGATAGCAATCAGCCCCAGCATTTT.